This is a list of T cell receptor beta chains from one sample in a study of CD8 T cells in Susac syndrome. TCRdb redid the calling of the immunoSEQ multiplex PCR reads with MiXCR, one entry per CDR3 protein. The data contain roughly 300,000 distinct CDR3 sequences, about 85% of them singletons. Sample: CD8+ T cells from PBMCs. Receptors originate from a human donor with multiple sclerosis. CDR3s include the opening cysteine and the closing phenylalanine or tryptophan. The order of the fields is CDR3 protein, CDR3 DNA, D gene, CDR3 length, clone size, V gene, J gene. The D gene is left open where the match is weak. Clone size is not always given. Where it is, it says once, few, many or a class for expanded clones.

CDR3 protein: CASSITRPYGTGYEQYF
CDR3 DNA: TGTGCCAGCAGCATCACTCGTCCCTACGGGACAGGCTACGAGCAGTACTTC
D gene: TRBD1
CDR3 length: 17
clone size: .
V gene: TRBV6-1
J gene: TRBJ2-7

CDR3 protein: CASSLLPGTGGNGYTF
CDR3 DNA: TGTGCCAGCAGTTTATTGCCCGGGACAGGGGGTAATGGCTACACCTTC
D gene: TRBD1
CDR3 length: 16
clone size: .
V gene: TRBV27
J gene: TRBJ1-2

CDR3 protein: CASRERTGWDIQYF
CDR3 DNA: TGTGCCAGTAGAGAACGGACAGGGTGGGACATTCAGTACTTC
D gene: TRBD1
CDR3 length: 14
clone size: .
V gene: TRBV19
J gene: TRBJ2-4

CDR3 protein: CASSLESGYEQYF
CDR3 DNA: TGTGCCAGCAGCTTGGAAAGCGGCTACGAGCAGTACTTC
D gene: .
CDR3 length: 13
clone size: .
V gene: TRBV13
J gene: TRBJ2-7

CDR3 protein: CASSQTSGAWYEQYF
CDR3 DNA: TGTGCCAGCAGCCAAACTAGCGGTGCCTGGTACGAGCAGTACTTC
D gene: TRBD2
CDR3 length: 15
clone size: .
V gene: TRBV3-1
J gene: TRBJ2-7

CDR3 protein: CASSVDPSPPYEQYF
CDR3 DNA: TGTGCCAGCAGCGTAGACCCCAGTCCCCCCTACGAGCAGTACTTC
D gene: .
CDR3 length: 15
clone size: .
V gene: TRBV9
J gene: TRBJ2-7

CDR3 protein: CASSPPGAHYEQYF
CDR3 DNA: TGTGCCAGCAGTCCGCCCGGGGCCCACTACGAGCAGTACTTC
D gene: .
CDR3 length: 14
clone size: .
V gene: TRBV27
J gene: TRBJ2-7

CDR3 protein: CAIGREVDYGYTF
CDR3 DNA: TGTGCCATCGGGCGGGAAGTGGACTATGGCTACACCTTC
D gene: .
CDR3 length: 13
clone size: .
V gene: TRBV10-3
J gene: TRBJ1-2

CDR3 protein: CASSNQGETQYF
CDR3 DNA: TGTGCCAGCTCTAACCAAGGAGAGACCCAGTACTTC
D gene: .
CDR3 length: 12
clone size: once
V gene: TRBV18
J gene: TRBJ2-5

CDR3 protein: CASSLKLRDEQYF
CDR3 DNA: TGTGCCAGCAGTTTAAAGTTAAGGGACGAGCAGTACTTC
D gene: .
CDR3 length: 13
clone size: .
V gene: TRBV12-3/TRBV12-4
J gene: TRBJ2-7

CDR3 protein: CASSVSGRPSTGELFF
CDR3 DNA: TGTGCCAGCAGCGTTAGCGGGAGGCCGAGCACCGGGGAGCTGTTTTTT
D gene: TRBD2
CDR3 length: 16
clone size: few
V gene: TRBV9
J gene: TRBJ2-2

CDR3 protein: CASSFSSWGEETQYF
CDR3 DNA: TGTGCCAGCAGTTTCTCCTCCTGGGGGGAAGAGACCCAGTACTTC
D gene: .
CDR3 length: 15
clone size: .
V gene: TRBV12-3/TRBV12-4
J gene: TRBJ2-5

CDR3 protein: CASSGGGTAYGYTF
CDR3 DNA: TGTGCCAGCAGCGGAGGGGGAACAGCCTATGGCTACACCTTC
D gene: .
CDR3 length: 14
clone size: .
V gene: TRBV9
J gene: TRBJ1-2

CDR3 protein: CATAGGTEAFF
CDR3 DNA: TGTGCCACCGCGGGGGGCACTGAAGCTTTCTTT
D gene: .
CDR3 length: 11
clone size: few
V gene: TRBV28
J gene: TRBJ1-1

CDR3 protein: CASSQDLRGALTYGYTF
CDR3 DNA: TGCGCCAGCAGCCAAGACCTCAGGGGGGCGCTGACCTATGGCTACACCTTC
D gene: TRBD1
CDR3 length: 17
clone size: .
V gene: TRBV4-1
J gene: TRBJ1-2

CDR3 protein: CSGKLGEDDEQYF
CDR3 DNA: TGCAGTGGGAAGTTGGGGGAAGACGACGAGCAGTACTTC
D gene: .
CDR3 length: 13
clone size: .
V gene: TRBV20-1
J gene: TRBJ2-7

CDR3 protein: CASSPSSSSSPLHF
CDR3 DNA: TGTGCCAGCAGCCCCTCGTCCTCAAGTTCACCCCTCCACTTT
D gene: .
CDR3 length: 14
clone size: .
V gene: TRBV9
J gene: TRBJ1-6

CDR3 protein: CSARRPGRGYTF
CDR3 DNA: TGCAGTGCTAGGAGACCTGGACGCGGCTACACCTTC
D gene: .
CDR3 length: 12
clone size: .
V gene: TRBV20-1
J gene: TRBJ1-2

CDR3 protein: CSARARGGTESFF
CDR3 DNA: TGCAGTGCTAGAGCCCGGGGAGGCACTGAATCTTTCTTT
D gene: .
CDR3 length: 13
clone size: .
V gene: TRBV20-1
J gene: TRBJ1-1

CDR3 protein: CASSPPDSLETEAFF
CDR3 DNA: TGTGCCAGCAGCCCCCCGGACAGCCTGGAGACTGAAGCTTTCTTT
D gene: .
CDR3 length: 15
clone size: .
V gene: TRBV9
J gene: TRBJ1-1

CDR3 protein: CASSITDRDYNEQFF
CDR3 DNA: TGTGCCAGTAGTATCACGGACAGGGACTACAATGAGCAGTTCTTC
D gene: TRBD1
CDR3 length: 15
clone size: .
V gene: TRBV19
J gene: TRBJ2-1

CDR3 protein: CASSLVSAGDYEQYF
CDR3 DNA: TGTGCCAGCAGCTTGGTCTCAGCGGGCGACTACGAGCAGTACTTC
D gene: .
CDR3 length: 15
clone size: .
V gene: TRBV5-6
J gene: TRBJ2-7

CDR3 protein: CASSGQGVYNEQFF
CDR3 DNA: TGTGCCAGCAGTGGACAGGGGGTATACAATGAGCAGTTCTTC
D gene: TRBD1
CDR3 length: 14
clone size: .
V gene: TRBV28
J gene: TRBJ2-1

CDR3 protein: CASSLAERTYEQYF
CDR3 DNA: TGTGCCAGCAGCCTAGCGGAGAGAACCTACGAGCAGTACTTC
D gene: TRBD2
CDR3 length: 14
clone size: .
V gene: TRBV28
J gene: TRBJ2-7

CDR3 protein: CASSPLDRTMGTEAFF
CDR3 DNA: TGTGCCAGCAGCCCTCTCGACAGGACTATGGGCACTGAAGCTTTCTTT
D gene: .
CDR3 length: 16
clone size: .
V gene: TRBV5-4
J gene: TRBJ1-1

CDR3 protein: CASSLGPLAGGYEQYF
CDR3 DNA: TGCGCCAGCAGCTTGGGGCCCCTAGCGGGAGGGTACGAGCAGTACTTC
D gene: TRBD2
CDR3 length: 16
clone size: .
V gene: TRBV5-1
J gene: TRBJ2-7

CDR3 protein: CASSYDRDRPTQYF
CDR3 DNA: TGTGCCAGCAGTTACGACAGGGATAGGCCGACCCAGTACTTC
D gene: TRBD1
CDR3 length: 14
clone size: .
V gene: TRBV12-3/TRBV12-4
J gene: TRBJ2-5

CDR3 protein: CASSEGLGRGLGLYEQYF
CDR3 DNA: TGTGCCAGCAGTGAGGGACTAGGAAGGGGCCTGGGGCTTTACGAGCAGTACTTC
D gene: TRBD2
CDR3 length: 18
clone size: .
V gene: TRBV28
J gene: TRBJ2-7

CDR3 protein: CASSSGGGRDFDEQFF
CDR3 DNA: TGTGCCAGCAGCTCGGGGGGAGGGAGAGATTTCGATGAGCAGTTCTTC
D gene: TRBD2
CDR3 length: 16
clone size: .
V gene: TRBV7-9
J gene: TRBJ2-1

CDR3 protein: CAPTTGFRQPQHF
CDR3 DNA: TGTGCCCCCACAACGGGGTTTCGTCAGCCCCAGCATTTT
D gene: .
CDR3 length: 13
clone size: .
V gene: TRBV6-5
J gene: TRBJ1-5

CDR3 protein: CASSQLRTQYF
CDR3 DNA: TGTGCCAGCAGCCAACTGAGGACCCAGTACTTC
D gene: .
CDR3 length: 11
clone size: .
V gene: TRBV3-1
J gene: TRBJ2-5

CDR3 protein: CASSLAGGPQETQYF
CDR3 DNA: TGTGCCAGCAGCTTGGCGGGGGGCCCACAAGAGACCCAGTACTTC
D gene: .
CDR3 length: 15
clone size: .
V gene: TRBV5-5
J gene: TRBJ2-5

CDR3 protein: CASTLKGQGNEKLFF
CDR3 DNA: TGTGCCAGTACCCTTAAGGGACAGGGTAATGAAAAACTGTTTTTT
D gene: TRBD1
CDR3 length: 15
clone size: .
V gene: TRBV19
J gene: TRBJ1-4

CDR3 protein: CSARDAGGRANYGYTF
CDR3 DNA: TGCAGTGCTAGAGATGCCGGAGGGAGAGCTAACTATGGCTACACCTTC
D gene: .
CDR3 length: 16
clone size: .
V gene: TRBV20-1
J gene: TRBJ1-2

CDR3 protein: CSVVPLAASAADTQYF
CDR3 DNA: TGCAGCGTTGTTCCCTTGGCGGCTAGCGCGGCAGATACGCAGTATTTT
D gene: .
CDR3 length: 16
clone size: .
V gene: TRBV29-1
J gene: TRBJ2-3